The clone carrying this T cell receptor beta chain was seen a single time. What it binds is unknown. The data belong to a study of vaccination and CD4 T cells after COVID-19. The CDR3 has 15 residues. Study-wide findings and caveats: Convalescent patients' clones that were vaccine-specific were spike mono-reactive in 304 of 307 cases.

TCRdb itself ran the PCR reads through MiXCR, one entry per CDR3 protein. Of tens of thousands of distinct CDR3 sequences in the sample, around 53% were seen once. This clonotype was sampled from a human donor who had recovered from COVID-19. V is TRBV21-1 and J is TRBJ1-6. TRBV21-1 is marked as a pseudogene. Sequencing used CD4+ T cells from blood, obtained before SARS-CoV-2 vaccination. CDR3 residues: CASSKLGLYNSPLHF. The CDR3 DNA follows: TGTGCCAGCAGCAAGCTGGGATTGTATAATTCACCCCTCCACTTT.